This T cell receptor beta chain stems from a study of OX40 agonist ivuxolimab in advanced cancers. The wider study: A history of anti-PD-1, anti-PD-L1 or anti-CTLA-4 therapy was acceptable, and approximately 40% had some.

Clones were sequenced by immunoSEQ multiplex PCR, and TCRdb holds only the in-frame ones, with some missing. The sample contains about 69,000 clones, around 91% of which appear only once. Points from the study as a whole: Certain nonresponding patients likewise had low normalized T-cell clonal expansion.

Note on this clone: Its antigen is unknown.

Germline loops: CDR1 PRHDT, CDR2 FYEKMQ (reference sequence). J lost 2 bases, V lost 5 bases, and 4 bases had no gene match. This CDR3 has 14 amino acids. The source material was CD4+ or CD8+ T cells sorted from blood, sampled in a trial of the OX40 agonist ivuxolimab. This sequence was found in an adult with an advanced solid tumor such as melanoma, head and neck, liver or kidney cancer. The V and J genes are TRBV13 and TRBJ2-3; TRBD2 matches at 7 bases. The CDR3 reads CASSPSGTTDTQYF. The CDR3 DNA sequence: TGTGCCAGCAGCCCCAGCGGGACCACAGATACGCAGTATTTT.